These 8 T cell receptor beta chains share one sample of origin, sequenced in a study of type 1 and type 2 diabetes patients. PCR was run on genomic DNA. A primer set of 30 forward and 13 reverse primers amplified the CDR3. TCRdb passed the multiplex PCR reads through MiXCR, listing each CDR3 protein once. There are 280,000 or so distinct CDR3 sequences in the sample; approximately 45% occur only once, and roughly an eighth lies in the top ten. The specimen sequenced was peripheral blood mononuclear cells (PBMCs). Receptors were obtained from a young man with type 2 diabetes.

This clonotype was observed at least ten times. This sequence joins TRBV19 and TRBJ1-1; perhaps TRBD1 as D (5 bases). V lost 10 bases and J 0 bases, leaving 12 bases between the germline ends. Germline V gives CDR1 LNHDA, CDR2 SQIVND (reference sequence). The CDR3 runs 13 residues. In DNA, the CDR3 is TGTGCCACTTCGAGGGGAATGAACACTGAAGCTTTCTTT. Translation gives CATSRGMNTEAFF. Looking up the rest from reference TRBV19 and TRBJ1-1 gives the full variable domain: DGGITQSPKYLFRKEGQNVTLSCEQNLNHDAMYWYRQDPGQGLRLIYYSQIVNDFQKGDIAEGYSVSREKKESFPLTVTSAQKNPTAFYLCATSRGMNTEAFFGQGTRLTVV.

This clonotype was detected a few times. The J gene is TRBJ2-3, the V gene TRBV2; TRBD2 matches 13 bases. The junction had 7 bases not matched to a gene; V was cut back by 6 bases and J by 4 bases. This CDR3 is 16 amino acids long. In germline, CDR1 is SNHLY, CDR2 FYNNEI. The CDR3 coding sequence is TGTGCCAGCAGACGGACTAGCGGGGGAAGACCAGATACGCAGTATTTT. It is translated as CASRRTSGGRPDTQYF.

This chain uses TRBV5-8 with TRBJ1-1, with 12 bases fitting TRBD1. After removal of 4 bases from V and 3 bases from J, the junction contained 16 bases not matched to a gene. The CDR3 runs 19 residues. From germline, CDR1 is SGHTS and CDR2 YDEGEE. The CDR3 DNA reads TGTGCCAGCAGCCCCGGGACAGGGGGCTTGAGGGACATTTACACTGAAGCTTTCTTT. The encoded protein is CASSPGTGGLRDIYTEAFF. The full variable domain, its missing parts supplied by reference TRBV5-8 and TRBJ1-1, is EAGVTQSPTHLIKTRGQQATLRCSPISGHTSVYWYQQALGLGLQFLLWYDEGEERNRGNFPPRFSGRQFPNYSSELNVNALELEDSALYLCASSPGTGGLRDIYTEAFFGQGTRLTVV.

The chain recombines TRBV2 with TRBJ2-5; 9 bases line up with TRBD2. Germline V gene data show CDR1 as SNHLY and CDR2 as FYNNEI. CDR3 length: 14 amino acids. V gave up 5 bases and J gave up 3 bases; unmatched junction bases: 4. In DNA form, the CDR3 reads TGTGCCAGCAGTCCGGGACTAGCCGAAGAGACCCAGTACTTC. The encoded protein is CASSPGLAEETQYF.

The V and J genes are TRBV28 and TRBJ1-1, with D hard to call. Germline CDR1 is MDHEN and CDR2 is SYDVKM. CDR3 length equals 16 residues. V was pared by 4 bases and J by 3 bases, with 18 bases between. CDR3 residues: CASSSRWSGGDTEAFF. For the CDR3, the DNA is TGTGCCAGCAGTTCTCGTTGGTCAGGAGGAGACACTGAAGCTTTCTTT.

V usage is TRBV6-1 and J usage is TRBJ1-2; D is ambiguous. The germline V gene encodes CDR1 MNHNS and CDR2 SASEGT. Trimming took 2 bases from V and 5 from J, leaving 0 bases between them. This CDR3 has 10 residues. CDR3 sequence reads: CASSEYGYTF. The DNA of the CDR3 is TGTGCCAGCAGTGAATATGGCTACACCTTC.

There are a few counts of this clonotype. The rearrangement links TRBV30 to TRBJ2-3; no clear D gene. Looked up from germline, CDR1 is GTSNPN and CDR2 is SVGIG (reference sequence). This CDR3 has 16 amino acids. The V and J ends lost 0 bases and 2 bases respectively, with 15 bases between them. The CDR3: CAWSVLGSGYTDTQYF. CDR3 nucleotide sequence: TGTGCCTGGAGTGTACTTGGCAGTGGCTACACAGATACGCAGTATTTT.

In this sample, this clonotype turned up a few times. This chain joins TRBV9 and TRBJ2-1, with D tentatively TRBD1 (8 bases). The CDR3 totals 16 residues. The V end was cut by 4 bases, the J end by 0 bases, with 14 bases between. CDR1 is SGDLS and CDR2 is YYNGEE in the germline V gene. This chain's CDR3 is CASSYRGGSSYNEQFF. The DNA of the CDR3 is TGTGCCAGCAGCTACAGGGGGGGGAGCTCCTACAATGAGCAGTTCTTC.